The clone carrying this T cell receptor beta chain was seen ten or more times. Its matching antigen is unknown. This entry is derived from a study of neurological immune-mediated disorders. Study-wide results and caveats: CDR3 amino acid sequences of expanded clones were not shared across subjects, a result suggesting private repertoires in all groups.

Per the germline V gene, CDR1 is DFQATT and CDR2 is SNEGSKA (reference sequence). This CDR3 comprises 16 residues. Trimming took off 0 bases at V and 1 base at J, with 13 bases between the two ends. A total of 2 million PBMCs stored at -80 degrees C provided the unsorted libraries. With 10-nucleotide random UMIs, 5'RACE was used to make the cDNA. The output of every sequencing run, over 160 million TCR-beta sequences, came from 15-18 subjects. TCRdb reprocessed the 5' RACE reads via MiXCR and lists one record per CDR3 protein. The sample records approximately 40,000 distinct CDR3 sequences, over 9% being singletons.

This receptor was identified in a woman between 25 and 40 years old with HTLV-1-associated myelopathy (HAM/TSP). This sequence joins TRBV20-1 and TRBJ1-3; D remains unclear. The sequenced material came from PBMCs. The CDR3 sequence is CSARDLVGRSGNTIYF. The DNA of the CDR3 is TGCAGTGCTAGAGATCTCGTAGGCAGATCTGGAAACACCATATATTTT.